Presented here are 3 T cell receptor beta chains from one specimen sequenced in a study of T cells expressing NK-cell markers. TCRdb reprocessed the 5' RACE reads, keeping one entry per CDR3 protein, no DNA. The specimen's table records just under 150,000 distinct CDR3 sequences. Material: blood T cells: a sorted CD56 or NKG2C T cell subset, CD4+ or CD8+ T cells, or bulk PBMC T cells (not recorded which). These receptors originate from a man in his late teens or twenties in good health.

The V call is TRBV6-2 or TRBV6-3, the J call TRBJ2-1; the D call of TRBD2 rests on TCRdb alone, since no DNA is present to check it. There are 16 residues in the CDR3. The germline V gene has CDR1 MNHEY and CDR2 SVGEGT. The CDR3 reads CASSYPPSGLYNEQFF.

The chain combines TRBV21-1 with TRBJ2-7; the D gene TCRdb calls, TRBD1, cannot be checked with no DNA. TRBV21-1 is marked as a pseudogene. CDR3 size: 16 residues. This CDR3 is CASSKGLQGAYYEQYF.

This rearrangement joins TRBV19 to TRBJ2-1. The CDR3 is 11 residues long. Per germline, CDR1 LNHDA and CDR2 SQIVND (reference sequence). The CDR3 loop reads CASSIGPQQFF.